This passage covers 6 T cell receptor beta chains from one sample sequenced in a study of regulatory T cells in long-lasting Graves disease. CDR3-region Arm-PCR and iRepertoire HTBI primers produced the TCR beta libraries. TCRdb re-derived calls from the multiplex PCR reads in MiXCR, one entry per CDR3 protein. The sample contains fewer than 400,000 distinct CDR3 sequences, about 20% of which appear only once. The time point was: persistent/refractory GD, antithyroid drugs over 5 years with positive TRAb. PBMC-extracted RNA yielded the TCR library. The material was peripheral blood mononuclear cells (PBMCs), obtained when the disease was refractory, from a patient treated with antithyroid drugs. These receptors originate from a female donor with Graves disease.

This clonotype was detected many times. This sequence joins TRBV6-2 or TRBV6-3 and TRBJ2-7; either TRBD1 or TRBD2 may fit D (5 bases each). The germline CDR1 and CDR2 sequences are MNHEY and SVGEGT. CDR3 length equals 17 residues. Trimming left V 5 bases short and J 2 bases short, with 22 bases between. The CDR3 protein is CASSPLELRDRPYEQYF. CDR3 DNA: TGTGCCAGCAGTCCCTTAGAGCTCCGGGACCGTCCCTACGAGCAGTACTTC.

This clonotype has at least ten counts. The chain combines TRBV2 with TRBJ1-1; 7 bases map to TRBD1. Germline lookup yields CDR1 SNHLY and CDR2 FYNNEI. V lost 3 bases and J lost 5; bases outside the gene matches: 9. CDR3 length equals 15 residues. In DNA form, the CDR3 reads TGTGCCAGCAGTGAGTCTCAAGGGGGCTGGACTGAAGCTTTCTTT. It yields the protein CASSESQGGWTEAFF.

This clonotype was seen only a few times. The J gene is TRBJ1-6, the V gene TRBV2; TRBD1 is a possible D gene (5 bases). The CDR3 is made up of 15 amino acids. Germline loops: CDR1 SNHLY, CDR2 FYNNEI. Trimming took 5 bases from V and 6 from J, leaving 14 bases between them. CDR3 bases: TGTGCCAGCAGTCAAATCGGGACGGGTAATTCACCCCTCCACTTT. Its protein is CASSQIGTGNSPLHF.

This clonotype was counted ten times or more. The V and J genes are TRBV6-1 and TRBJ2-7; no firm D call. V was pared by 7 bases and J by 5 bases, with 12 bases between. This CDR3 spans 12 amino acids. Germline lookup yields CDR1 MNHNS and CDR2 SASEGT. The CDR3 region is CASTSVVDEQYF. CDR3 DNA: TGTGCCAGCACGTCGGTTGTCGACGAGCAGTACTTC.

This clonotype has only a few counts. The CDR3 protein is CASSLVAGTDTQYF. DNA of the CDR3: TGTGCCAGCAGTCTCGTAGCGGGAACAGATACGCAGTATTTT. The chain recombines TRBV7-2 with TRBJ2-3; TRBD2 matches at 8 bases. Germline-derived CDR1 and CDR2 are SGHTA and FQGNSA. V gave up 6 bases and J gave up 3 bases; unmatched junction bases: 5. This CDR3 spans 14 amino acids.

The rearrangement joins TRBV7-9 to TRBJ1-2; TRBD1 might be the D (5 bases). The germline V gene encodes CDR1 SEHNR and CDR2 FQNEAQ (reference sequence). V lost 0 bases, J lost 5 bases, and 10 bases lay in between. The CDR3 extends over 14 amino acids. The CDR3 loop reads CASSLAGAGYGYTF. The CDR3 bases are TGTGCCAGCAGCTTAGCAGGGGCTGGTTATGGCTACACCTTC. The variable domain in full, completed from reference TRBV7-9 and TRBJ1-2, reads DTGVSQNPRHKITKRGQNVTFRCDPISEHNRLYWYRQTLGQGPEFLTYFQNEAQLEKSRLLSDRFSAERPKGSFSTLEIQRTEQGDSAMYLCASSLAGAGYGYTFGSGTRLTVV.